This T cell receptor (beta chain) was recovered during a study of Ad26.COV2.S vaccination and SARS-CoV-2 variants. Study-wide context: Dosing was one shot or two shots 56 days apart.

Some clones are missing from TCRdb's copy, which holds only in-frame ones; the method was immunoSEQ multiplex PCR. The data show 300,000 to 400,000 clones, with 86% seen just once and 1.5% to 2.5% held by the top ten. Trimming pared 3 bases from V and 0 bases from J, leaving 12 bases between. The CDR3 consists of 16 residues. Germline values: CDR1 WNHNN, CDR2 SYGVQD (reference sequence). Treatment defined: about 20 received Ad26.COV2.S at low or high dose, single or two shots; about five received placebo; per-sample allocation not given. Collection of samples fell on day 63 after the first vaccine or placebo injection.

Sequencing was performed on peripheral blood, taken in a trial of Ad26.COV2.S vaccine versus placebo. This TCR derives from a person aged 18-60 years who received the Ad26.COV2.S COVID-19 vaccine or a placebo. The genes are TRBV10-1 and TRBJ1-3; D remains unclear. CDR3 region: CASSDGVRSSGNTIYF. For the CDR3, the DNA is TGCGCCAGCAGTGACGGTGTCCGAAGCTCTGGAAACACCATATATTTT.